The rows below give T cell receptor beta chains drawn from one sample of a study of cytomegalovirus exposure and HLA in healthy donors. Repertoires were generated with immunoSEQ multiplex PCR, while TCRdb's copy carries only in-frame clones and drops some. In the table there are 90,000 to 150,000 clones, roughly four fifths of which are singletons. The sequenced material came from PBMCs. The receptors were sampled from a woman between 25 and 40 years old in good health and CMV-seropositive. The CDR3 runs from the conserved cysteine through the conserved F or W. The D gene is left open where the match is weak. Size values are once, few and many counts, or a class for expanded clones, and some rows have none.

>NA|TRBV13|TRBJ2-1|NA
TGTGCCAGCAGCTTAAGTGGGCAGGCCTACAATGAGCAGTTCTTC
CASSLSGQAYNEQFF
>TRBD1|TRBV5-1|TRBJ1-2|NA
TGCGCCAGCAGCTTGGGTCGGGGACAGGGATATTCCACCTTC
CASSLGRGQGYSTF
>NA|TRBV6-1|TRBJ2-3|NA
TGTGCCAGCAGCCACCGAGGGGATACGCAGTATTTT
CASSHRGDTQYF
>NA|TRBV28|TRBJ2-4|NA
TGTGCCAGCAGCCGCGAGGCAAACATTCAGTACTTC
CASSREANIQYF
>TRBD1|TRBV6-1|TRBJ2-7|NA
TGTGCCAGCAGTGGCTGGGACAGGGCCCTCGGCGAGCAGTACTTC
CASSGWDRALGEQYF
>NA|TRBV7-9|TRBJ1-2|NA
TGTGCCAGCAGCTTGGACAGTCTCTATGGCTACACCTTC
CASSLDSLYGYTF
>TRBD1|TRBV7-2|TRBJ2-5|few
TGTGCCAGCAGCTTAGCGCGGGGCGGTACAGGGGGGTACTTC
CASSLARGGTGGYF
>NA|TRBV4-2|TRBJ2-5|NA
TGTGCCAGCAGCCAGGGGAGATCCAGTGGTGGGGGCCCGCAAGAGACCCAGTACTTC
CASSQGRSSGGGPQETQYF
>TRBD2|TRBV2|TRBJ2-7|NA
TGTGCCAGCAGTGAAGCGCCCAGTCTCCCTACTAGCGGGGGCCCGGGGGAGCAGTACTTC
CASSEAPSLPTSGGPGEQYF
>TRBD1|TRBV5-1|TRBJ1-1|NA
TGCGCCAGCAGCCTTCGGACAGGAACACTGAACACTGAAGCTTTCTTT
CASSLRTGTLNTEAFF
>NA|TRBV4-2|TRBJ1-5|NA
TGTGCCAGCAGCCAAGGAACCGGTTACAATCAGCCCCAGCATTTT
CASSQGTGYNQPQHF
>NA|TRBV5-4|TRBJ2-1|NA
TGTGCCAGCAGGTCCAGGGGTAATGAGCAGTTCTTC
CASRSRGNEQFF
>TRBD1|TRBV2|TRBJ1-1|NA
TGTGCCAGCAGCCACATGGGGACAGGGGCCTTAATGAACGCTGAAGCTTTCTTT
CASSHMGTGALMNAEAFF
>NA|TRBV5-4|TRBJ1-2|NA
TGTGCCAGCAGCTTGGTAAACAGCCTCGCCTATGGCTACACCTTC
CASSLVNSLAYGYTF
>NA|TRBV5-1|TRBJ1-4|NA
TGCGCCAGCAGCGCCCAGGGGACCGGAAAACTGTTTTTT
CASSAQGTGKLFF
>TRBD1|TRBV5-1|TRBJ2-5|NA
TGCGCCAGCAGCTTGGGGGACAGGGGCGGAAAGACCCAGTACTTC
CASSLGDRGGKTQYF
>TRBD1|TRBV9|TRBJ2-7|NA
TGTGCCAGCAGCGGTGGGACAGGGAACTACGAGCAGTACTTC
CASSGGTGNYEQYF
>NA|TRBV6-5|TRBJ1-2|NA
TGTGCCAGCAGTTACGCGGGCATTAACTATGGCTACACCTTC
CASSYAGINYGYTF
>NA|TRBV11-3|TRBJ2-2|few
TGTGCCAGCAGCCCCCCGGGAACCACCGGGGAGCTGTTTTTT
CASSPPGTTGELFF
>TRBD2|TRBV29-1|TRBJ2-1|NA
TGCAGCGTTGACGGGGGGGCCTTCTACAATGAGCAGTTCTTC
CSVDGGAFYNEQFF
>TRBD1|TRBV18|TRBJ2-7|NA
TGTGCCAGCTCAAAGGACAGGTTTAATCCCTACGAGCAGTACTTC
CASSKDRFNPYEQYF
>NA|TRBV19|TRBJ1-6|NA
TGTGCCAGTAGTCCCTCGCCAGGGAGGTCACCCCTCCACTTT
CASSPSPGRSPLHF
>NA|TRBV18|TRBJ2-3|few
TGTGCCAGCTCACCTCGACCCCAGGTGGCAGATACGCAGTATTTT
CASSPRPQVADTQYF
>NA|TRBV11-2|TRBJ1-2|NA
TGTGCCAGCAGCTCTACACAGGGATATCATGGCTACACCTTC
CASSSTQGYHGYTF
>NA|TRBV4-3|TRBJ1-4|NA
TGCGCCAGCAGCCAAGTCCTCCGGGTCCTCAATGAAAAACTGTTTTTT
CASSQVLRVLNEKLFF
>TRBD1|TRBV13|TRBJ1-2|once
TGTGCCAGCAGCTTAGAGGGGACAGTATATGGCTACACCTTC
CASSLEGTVYGYTF
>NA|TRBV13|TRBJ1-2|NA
TGTGCCAGCAGCCAGGGTTCCCACTATGGCTACACCTTC
CASSQGSHYGYTF
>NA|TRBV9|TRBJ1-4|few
TGTGCCAGCAACCGGGGAGGGTCGGGAGAAAAACTGTTTTTT
CASNRGGSGEKLFF
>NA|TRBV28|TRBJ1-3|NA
TGTGCCAGCAGCCCCTTTTCCCGGAACACCATATATTTT
CASSPFSRNTIYF
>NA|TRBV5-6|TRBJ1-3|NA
TGTGCCAGCAGCTTGGGAAGCCCATCGGGTGGAAACACCATATATTTT
CASSLGSPSGGNTIYF
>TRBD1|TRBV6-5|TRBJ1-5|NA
TGTGCCAGCAGCAGGACAGGGGGCAATCAGCCCCAGCATTTT
CASSRTGGNQPQHF
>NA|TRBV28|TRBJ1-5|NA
TGTGCCAGCAGTCAATTTACGAGGCCCCAGCATTTT
CASSQFTRPQHF
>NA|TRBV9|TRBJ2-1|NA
TGTGCCAGCAGCGTAGGTCTAGGGGGGGCGGACAATGAGCAGTTCTTC
CASSVGLGGADNEQFF
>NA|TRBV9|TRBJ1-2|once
TGTGCCAGCAGCCCCCAACCGACAGTAAACTATGGCTACACCTTC
CASSPQPTVNYGYTF
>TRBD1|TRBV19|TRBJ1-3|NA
TGTGCCAGTAGCCTTCAGGGACAGGGCTCTGGAAACACCATATATTTT
CASSLQGQGSGNTIYF
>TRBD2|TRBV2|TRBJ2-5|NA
TGTGCCAGCAGTGGAGTTAGCGGGGGGGCAGAAGGAGAGACCCAGTACTTC
CASSGVSGGAEGETQYF
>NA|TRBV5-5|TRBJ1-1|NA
TGTGCCAGCAGCCCTTGGGGCGGGGGTGGGAACACTGAAGCTTTCTTT
CASSPWGGGGNTEAFF
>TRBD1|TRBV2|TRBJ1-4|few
TGTGCCAGCAGTGAAGGCAGGGGGCCTGAAAAACTGTTTTTT
CASSEGRGPEKLFF
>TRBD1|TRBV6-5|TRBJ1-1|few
TGTGCCAGCAGTCAAGCAGGGGGCACTGAAGCTTTCTTT
CASSQAGGTEAFF
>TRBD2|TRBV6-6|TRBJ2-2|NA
TGTGCCAGCAGTTACCCGGGGGGAAAAGGGGAGCTGTTTTTT
CASSYPGGKGELFF
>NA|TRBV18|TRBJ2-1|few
TGTGCCAGCTCACCCGGCAGGGTTGCGGGGAATGAGCAGTTCTTC
CASSPGRVAGNEQFF
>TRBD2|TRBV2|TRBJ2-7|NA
TGTGCCAGCAGTGCTAAGCGGGGGCCCTACGAGCAGTACTTC
CASSAKRGPYEQYF